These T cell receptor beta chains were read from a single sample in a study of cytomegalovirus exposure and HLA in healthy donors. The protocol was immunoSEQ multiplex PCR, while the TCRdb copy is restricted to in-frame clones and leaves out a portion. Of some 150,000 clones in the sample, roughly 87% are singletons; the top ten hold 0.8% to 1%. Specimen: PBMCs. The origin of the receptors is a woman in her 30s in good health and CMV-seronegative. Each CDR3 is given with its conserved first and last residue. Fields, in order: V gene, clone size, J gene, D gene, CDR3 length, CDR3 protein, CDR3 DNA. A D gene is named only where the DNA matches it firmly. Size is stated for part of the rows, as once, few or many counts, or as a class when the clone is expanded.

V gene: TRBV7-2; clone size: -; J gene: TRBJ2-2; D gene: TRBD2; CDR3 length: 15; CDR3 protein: CASSLRGANTGELFF; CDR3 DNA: TGTGCCAGCAGCCTACGGGGGGCGAACACCGGGGAGCTGTTTTTT
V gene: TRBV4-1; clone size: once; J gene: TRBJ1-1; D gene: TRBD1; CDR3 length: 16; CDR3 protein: CASSHIPGQGNTEAFF; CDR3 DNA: TGCGCCAGCAGCCACATACCGGGACAGGGGAACACTGAAGCTTTCTTT
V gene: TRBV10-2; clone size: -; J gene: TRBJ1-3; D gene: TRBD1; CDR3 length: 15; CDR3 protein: CASSEPDRGENTIYF; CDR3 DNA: TGCGCCAGCAGTGAGCCGGACAGGGGGGAAAACACCATATATTTT
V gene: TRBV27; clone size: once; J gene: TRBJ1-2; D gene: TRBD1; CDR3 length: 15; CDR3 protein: CASSPGTGVGYGYTF; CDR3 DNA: TGTGCCAGCAGTCCAGGGACAGGGGTAGGCTATGGCTACACCTTC
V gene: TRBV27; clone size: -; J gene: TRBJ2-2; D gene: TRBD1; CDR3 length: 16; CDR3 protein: CASSHTGGPKAGELFF; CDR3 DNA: TGTGCCAGCAGTCACACAGGGGGCCCCAAAGCCGGGGAGCTGTTTTTT
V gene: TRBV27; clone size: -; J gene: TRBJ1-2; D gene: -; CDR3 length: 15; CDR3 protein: CASSPTAAGFYGYTF; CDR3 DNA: TGTGCCAGCAGCCCTACGGCAGCAGGTTTCTATGGCTACACCTTC
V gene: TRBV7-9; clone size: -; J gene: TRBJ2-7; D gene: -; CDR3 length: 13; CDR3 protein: CASSQDRNSEQYF; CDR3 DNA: TGTGCCAGCAGTCAAGACAGAAATAGCGAGCAGTACTTC
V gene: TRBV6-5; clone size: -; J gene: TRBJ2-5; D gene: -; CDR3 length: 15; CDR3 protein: CASSYSVGAGEAQYF; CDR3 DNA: TGTGCCAGCAGTTACTCAGTGGGGGCCGGAGAGGCCCAGTACTTC
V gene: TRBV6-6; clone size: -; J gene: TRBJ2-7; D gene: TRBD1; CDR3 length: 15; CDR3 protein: CASSYLGQGFHEQYF; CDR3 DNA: TGTGCCAGCAGTTATCTGGGACAGGGGTTCCACGAGCAGTACTTC
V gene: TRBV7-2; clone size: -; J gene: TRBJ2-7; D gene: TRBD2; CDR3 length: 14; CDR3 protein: CASSLSGGYYEQYF; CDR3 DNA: TGTGCCAGCAGCTTGAGCGGGGGTTACTACGAGCAGTACTTC
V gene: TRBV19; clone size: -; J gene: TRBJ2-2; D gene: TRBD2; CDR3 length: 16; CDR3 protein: CASSTPSGRAGGELFF; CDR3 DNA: TGTGCCAGTAGTACTCCTAGCGGGAGGGCCGGCGGGGAGCTGTTTTTT
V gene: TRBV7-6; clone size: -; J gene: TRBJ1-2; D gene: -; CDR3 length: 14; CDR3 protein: CASSPGPTNLGYTF; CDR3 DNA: TGTGCCAGCTCCCCTGGGCCAACGAATCTTGGCTACACCTTC
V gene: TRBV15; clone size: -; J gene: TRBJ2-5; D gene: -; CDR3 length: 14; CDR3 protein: CATSRAAEAETQYF; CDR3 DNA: TGTGCCACCAGCAGAGCGGCGGAGGCAGAGACCCAGTACTTC
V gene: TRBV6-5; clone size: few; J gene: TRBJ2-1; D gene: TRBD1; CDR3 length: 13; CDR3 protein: CASSYTPLTGRFF; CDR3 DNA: TGTGCCAGCAGTTACACGCCTCTGACAGGGCGGTTCTTC
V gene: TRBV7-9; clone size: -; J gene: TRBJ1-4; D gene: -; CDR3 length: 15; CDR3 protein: CASSSQAATNEKLFF; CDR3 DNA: TGTGCCAGCAGCTCCCAGGCTGCAACTAATGAAAAACTGTTTTTT
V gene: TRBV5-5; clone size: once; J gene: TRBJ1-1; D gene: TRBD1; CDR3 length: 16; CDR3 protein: CASSFDRVGMNTEAFF; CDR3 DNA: TGTGCCAGCAGCTTTGACAGGGTTGGAATGAACACTGAAGCTTTCTTT
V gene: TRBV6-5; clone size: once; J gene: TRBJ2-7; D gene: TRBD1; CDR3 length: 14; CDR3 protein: CASSYSTGAGEQYF; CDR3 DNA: TGTGCCAGCAGTTACTCGACAGGGGCAGGGGAGCAGTACTTC
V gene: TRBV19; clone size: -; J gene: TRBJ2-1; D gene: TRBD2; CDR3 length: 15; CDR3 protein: CASSIELAGRNEQFF; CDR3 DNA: TGTGCCAGTAGTATAGAACTAGCGGGTCGGAATGAGCAGTTCTTC
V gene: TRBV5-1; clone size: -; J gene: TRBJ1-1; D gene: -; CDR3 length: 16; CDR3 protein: CASSLVGGLENTEAFF; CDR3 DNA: TGCGCCAGCAGCTTGGTTGGGGGCTTGGAGAACACTGAAGCTTTCTTT
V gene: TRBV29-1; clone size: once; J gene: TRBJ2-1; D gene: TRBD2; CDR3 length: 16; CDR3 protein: CTGDSTAGSSYNEQFF; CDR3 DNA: TGCACCGGAGATAGTACAGCGGGAAGTTCCTACAATGAGCAGTTCTTC
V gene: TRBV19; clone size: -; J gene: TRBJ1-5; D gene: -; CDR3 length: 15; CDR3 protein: CASSTGQIGSQPQHF; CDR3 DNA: TGTGCCAGTAGTACAGGGCAGATTGGTAGTCAGCCCCAGCATTTT
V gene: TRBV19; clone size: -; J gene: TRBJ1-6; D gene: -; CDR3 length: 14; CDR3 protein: CASKFGSYNSPLHF; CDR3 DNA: TGTGCCAGTAAATTCGGCTCCTATAATTCACCCCTCCACTTT
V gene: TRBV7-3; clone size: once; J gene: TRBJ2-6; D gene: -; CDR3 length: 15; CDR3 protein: CASSSPGSGANVLTF; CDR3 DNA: TGTGCCAGCAGCTCTCCCGGGTCTGGGGCCAACGTCCTGACTTTC
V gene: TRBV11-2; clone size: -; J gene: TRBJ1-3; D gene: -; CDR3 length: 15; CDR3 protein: CASSLNGDSGNTIYF; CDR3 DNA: TGTGCCAGCAGCTTAAACGGTGACTCTGGAAACACCATATATTTT
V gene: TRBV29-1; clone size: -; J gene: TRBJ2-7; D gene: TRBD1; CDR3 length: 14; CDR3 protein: CSATGDRGTYEQYF; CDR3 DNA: TGCAGCGCTACAGGGGACAGGGGCACCTACGAGCAGTACTTC
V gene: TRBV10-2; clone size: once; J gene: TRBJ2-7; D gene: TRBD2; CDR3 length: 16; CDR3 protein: CASGSPTGGSEYEQYF; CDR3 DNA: TGCGCCAGCGGATCCCCAACGGGAGGAAGTGAATACGAGCAGTACTTC
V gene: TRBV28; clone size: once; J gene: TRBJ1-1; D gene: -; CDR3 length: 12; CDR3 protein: CASRPGSTEAFF; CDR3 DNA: TGTGCCAGCAGACCGGGGTCCACTGAAGCTTTCTTT
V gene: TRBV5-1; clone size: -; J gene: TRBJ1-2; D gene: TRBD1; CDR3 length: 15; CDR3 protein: CASSLGQGRPSGYTF; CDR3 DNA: TGCGCCAGCAGCTTGGGACAGGGCCGTCCGTCAGGCTACACCTTC
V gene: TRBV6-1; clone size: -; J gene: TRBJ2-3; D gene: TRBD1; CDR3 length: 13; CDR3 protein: CAAGTGGRDTQYF; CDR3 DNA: TGTGCCGCCGGGACAGGGGGCAGGGATACGCAGTATTTT
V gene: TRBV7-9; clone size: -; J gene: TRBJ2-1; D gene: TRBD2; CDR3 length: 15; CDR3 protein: CASPRTSGFINEQFF; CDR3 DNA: TGTGCCAGCCCTAGGACTAGCGGGTTCATCAATGAGCAGTTCTTC
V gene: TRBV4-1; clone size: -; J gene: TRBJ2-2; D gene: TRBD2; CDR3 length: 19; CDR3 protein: CASSQVISPGGSYLGELFF; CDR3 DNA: TGCGCCAGCAGCCAAGTAATTTCCCCCGGCGGGAGTTATCTCGGGGAGCTGTTTTTT
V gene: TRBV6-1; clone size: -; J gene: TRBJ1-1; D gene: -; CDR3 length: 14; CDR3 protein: CASSSGAWGTEAFF; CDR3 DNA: TGTGCCAGCAGTTCAGGGGCCTGGGGGACTGAAGCTTTCTTT
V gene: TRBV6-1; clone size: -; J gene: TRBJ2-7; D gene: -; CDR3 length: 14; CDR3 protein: CASSRFNSHYEQYF; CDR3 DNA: TGTGCCAGCAGTCGGTTTAACAGTCACTACGAGCAGTACTTC
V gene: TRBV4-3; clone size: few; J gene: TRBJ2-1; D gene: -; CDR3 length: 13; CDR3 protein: CASSQLLAGEQFF; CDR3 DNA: TGCGCCAGCAGCCAACTTCTAGCCGGTGAGCAGTTCTTC
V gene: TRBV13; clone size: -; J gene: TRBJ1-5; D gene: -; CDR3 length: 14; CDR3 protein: CASSFGRGHQPQHF; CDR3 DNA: TGTGCCAGCAGCTTCGGGCGGGGTCATCAGCCCCAGCATTTT
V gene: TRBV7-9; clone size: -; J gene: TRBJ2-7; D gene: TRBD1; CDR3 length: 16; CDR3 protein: CASSSSGGTGRHEQYF; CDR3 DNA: TGTGCCAGCAGCTCCTCCGGCGGGACAGGGAGGCACGAGCAGTACTTC
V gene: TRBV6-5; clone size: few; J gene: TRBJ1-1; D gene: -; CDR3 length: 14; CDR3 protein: CASSYFAVNTEAFF; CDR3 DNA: TGTGCCAGCAGTTACTTTGCGGTGAACACTGAAGCTTTCTTT
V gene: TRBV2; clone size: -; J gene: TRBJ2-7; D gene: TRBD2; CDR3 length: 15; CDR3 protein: CATSVDGGVGYEQYF; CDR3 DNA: TGTGCCACCTCGGTGGACGGGGGGGTAGGCTACGAGCAGTACTTC
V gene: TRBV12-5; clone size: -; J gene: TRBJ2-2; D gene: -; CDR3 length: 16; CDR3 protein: CASGLAGAWTTGELFF; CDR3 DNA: TGTGCTAGTGGTCTCGCAGGGGCTTGGACCACCGGGGAGCTGTTTTTT
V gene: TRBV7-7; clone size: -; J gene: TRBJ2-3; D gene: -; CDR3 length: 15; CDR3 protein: CASSLVGGGVDTQYF; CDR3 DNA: TGTGCCAGCAGCTTAGTGGGGGGGGGCGTGGATACGCAGTATTTT
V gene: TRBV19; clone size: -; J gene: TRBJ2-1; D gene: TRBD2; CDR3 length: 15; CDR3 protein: CASTPGLAGPNEQFF; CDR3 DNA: TGTGCCAGTACCCCAGGGCTAGCGGGGCCAAATGAGCAGTTCTTC
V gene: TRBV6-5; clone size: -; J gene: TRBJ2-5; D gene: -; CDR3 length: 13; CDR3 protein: CATVAGPTETQYF; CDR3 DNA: TGTGCCACCGTGGCGGGGCCTACAGAGACCCAGTACTTC
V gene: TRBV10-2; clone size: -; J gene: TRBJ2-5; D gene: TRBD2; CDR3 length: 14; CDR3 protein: CATSWGGVQETQYF; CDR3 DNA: TGCGCCACCTCTTGGGGGGGGGTTCAAGAGACCCAGTACTTC
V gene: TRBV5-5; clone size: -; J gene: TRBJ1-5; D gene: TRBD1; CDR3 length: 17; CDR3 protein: CASHPRAGQGADQPQHF; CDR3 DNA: TGTGCCAGCCATCCCCGGGCCGGACAGGGGGCGGATCAGCCCCAGCATTTT
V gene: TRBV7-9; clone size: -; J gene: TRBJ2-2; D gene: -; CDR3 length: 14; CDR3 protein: CASSLAAGAGELFF; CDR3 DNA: TGTGCCAGCAGCTTAGCGGCCGGAGCCGGGGAGCTGTTTTTT
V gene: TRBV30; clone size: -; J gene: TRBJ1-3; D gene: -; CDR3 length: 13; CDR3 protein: CARMTSSGNTIYF; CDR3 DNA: TGTGCCCGAATGACTTCCTCTGGAAACACCATATATTTT
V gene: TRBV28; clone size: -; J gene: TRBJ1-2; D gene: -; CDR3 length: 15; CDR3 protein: CASRPVGPLSYGYTF; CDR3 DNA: TGTGCCAGCAGGCCCGTGGGGCCCCTTTCATATGGCTACACCTTC
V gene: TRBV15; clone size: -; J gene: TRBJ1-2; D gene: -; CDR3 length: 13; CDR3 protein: CATSTTGLDGYTF; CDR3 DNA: TGTGCCACCAGCACAACAGGGCTCGATGGCTACACCTTC
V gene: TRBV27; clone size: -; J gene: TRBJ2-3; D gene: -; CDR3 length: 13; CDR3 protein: CASSYSRTDTQYF; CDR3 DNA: TGTGCCAGCAGTTACAGTCGGACAGATACGCAGTATTTT